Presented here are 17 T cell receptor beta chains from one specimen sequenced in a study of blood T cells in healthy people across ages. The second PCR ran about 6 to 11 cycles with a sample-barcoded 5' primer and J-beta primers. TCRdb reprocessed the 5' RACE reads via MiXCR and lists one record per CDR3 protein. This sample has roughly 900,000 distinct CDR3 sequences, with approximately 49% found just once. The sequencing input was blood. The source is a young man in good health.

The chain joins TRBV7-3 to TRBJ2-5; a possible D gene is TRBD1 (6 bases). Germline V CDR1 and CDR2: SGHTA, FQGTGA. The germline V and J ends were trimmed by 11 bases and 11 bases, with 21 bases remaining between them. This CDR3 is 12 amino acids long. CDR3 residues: CASGTSINEQYF. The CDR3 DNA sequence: TGTGCCTCTGGGACATCGATCAATGAGCAGTACTTC.

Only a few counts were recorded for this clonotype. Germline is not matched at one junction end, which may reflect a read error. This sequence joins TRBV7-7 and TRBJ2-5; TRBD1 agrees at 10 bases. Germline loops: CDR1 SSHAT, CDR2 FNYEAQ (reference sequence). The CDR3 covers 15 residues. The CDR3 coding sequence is TGTGCTAGCAGCTTGGGACAGGGGATCTTGGAGACCCAGTACTTC. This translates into CASSLGQGILETQYF.

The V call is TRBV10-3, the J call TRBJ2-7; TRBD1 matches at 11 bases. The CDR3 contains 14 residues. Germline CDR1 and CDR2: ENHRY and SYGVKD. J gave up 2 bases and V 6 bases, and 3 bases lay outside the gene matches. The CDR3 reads CAISLDRGPYEQYF. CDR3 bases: TGTGCCATCAGCCTGGACAGGGGGCCCTACGAGCAGTACTTC.

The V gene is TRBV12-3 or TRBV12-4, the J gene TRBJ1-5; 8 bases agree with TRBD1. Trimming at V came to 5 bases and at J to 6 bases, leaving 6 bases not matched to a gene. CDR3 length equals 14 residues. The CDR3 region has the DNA TGTGCCAGCAGTGTCAGGGGGCAAATTCAGCCCCAGCATTTT. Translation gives CASSVRGQIQPQHF.

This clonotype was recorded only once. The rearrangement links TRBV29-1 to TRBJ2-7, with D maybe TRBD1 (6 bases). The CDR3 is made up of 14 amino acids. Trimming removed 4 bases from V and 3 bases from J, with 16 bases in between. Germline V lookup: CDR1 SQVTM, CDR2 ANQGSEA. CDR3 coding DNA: TGCAGCGTTGTACTCGACGACAGGAACTACGAGCAGTACTTC. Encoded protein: CSVVLDDRNYEQYF.

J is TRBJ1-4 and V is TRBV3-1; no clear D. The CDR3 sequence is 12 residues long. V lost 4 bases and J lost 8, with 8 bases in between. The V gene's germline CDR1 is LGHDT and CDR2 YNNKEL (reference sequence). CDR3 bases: TGTGCCAGCAGCCCGCGGGCCGAAAAACTGTTTTTT. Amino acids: CASSPRAEKLFF.

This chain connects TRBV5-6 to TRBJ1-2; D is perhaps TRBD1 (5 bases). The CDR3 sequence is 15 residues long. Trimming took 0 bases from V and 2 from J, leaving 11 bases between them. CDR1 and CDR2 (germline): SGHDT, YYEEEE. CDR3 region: CASSLEGATNYGYTF. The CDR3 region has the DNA TGTGCCAGCAGCTTGGAAGGGGCCACAAACTATGGCTACACCTTC.

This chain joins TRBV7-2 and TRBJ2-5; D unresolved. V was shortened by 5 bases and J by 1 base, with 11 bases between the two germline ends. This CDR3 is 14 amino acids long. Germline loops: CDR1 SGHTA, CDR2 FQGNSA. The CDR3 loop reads CASSPSRTQETQYF. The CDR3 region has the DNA TGTGCCAGCAGCCCGTCGAGAACCCAAGAGACCCAGTACTTC.

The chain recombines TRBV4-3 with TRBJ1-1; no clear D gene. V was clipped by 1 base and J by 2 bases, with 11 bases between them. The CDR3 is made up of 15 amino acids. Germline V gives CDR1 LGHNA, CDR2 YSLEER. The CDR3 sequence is CASSQGGKGNTEAFF. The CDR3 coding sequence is TGCGCCAGCAGCCAAGGGGGTAAGGGCAACACTGAAGCTTTCTTT.

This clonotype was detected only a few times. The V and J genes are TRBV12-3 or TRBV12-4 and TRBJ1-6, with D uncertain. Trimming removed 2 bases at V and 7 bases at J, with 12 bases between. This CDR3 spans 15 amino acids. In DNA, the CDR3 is TGTGCCAGCAGTTTAAACGCCGACGGAAATTCACCCCTCCACTTT. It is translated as CASSLNADGNSPLHF.

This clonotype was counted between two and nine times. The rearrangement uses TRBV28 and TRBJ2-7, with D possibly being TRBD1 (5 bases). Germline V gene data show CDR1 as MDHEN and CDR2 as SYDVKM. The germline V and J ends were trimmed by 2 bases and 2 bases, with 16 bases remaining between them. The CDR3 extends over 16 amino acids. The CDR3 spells CASSLAGPKTTYEQYF. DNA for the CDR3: TGTGCCAGCAGTTTAGCAGGGCCAAAGACCACCTACGAGCAGTACTTC.

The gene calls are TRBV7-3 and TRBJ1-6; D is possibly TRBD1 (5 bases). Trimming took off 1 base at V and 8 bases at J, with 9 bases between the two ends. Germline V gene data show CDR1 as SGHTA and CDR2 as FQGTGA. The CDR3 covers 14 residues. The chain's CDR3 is CASSLRGIDSPLHF. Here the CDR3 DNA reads TGTGCCAGCAGCTTAAGGGGGATAGATTCACCCCTCCACTTT. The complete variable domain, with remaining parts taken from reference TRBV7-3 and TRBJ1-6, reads GAGVSQTPSNKVTEKGKYVELRCDPISGHTALYWYRQSLGQGPEFLIYFQGTGAADDSGLPNDRFFAVRPEGSVSTLKIQRTERGDSAVYLCASSLRGIDSPLHFGNGTRLTVT.

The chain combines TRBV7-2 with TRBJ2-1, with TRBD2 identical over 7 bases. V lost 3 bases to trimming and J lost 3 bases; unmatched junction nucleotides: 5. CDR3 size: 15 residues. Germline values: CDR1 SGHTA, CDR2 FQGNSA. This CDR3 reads CASSFFGTNYNEQFF. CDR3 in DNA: TGTGCCAGCAGCTTTTTCGGGACTAACTACAATGAGCAGTTCTTC. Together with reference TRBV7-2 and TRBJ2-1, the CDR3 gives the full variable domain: GAGVSQSPSNKVTEKGKDVELRCDPISGHTALYWYRQSLGQGLEFLIYFQGNSAPDKSGLPSDRFSAERTGGSVSTLTIQRTQQEDSAVYLCASSFFGTNYNEQFFGPGTRLTVL.

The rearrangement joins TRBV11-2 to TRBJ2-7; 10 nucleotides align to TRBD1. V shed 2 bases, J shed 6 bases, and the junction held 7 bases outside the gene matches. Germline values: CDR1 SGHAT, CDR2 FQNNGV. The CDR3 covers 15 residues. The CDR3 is CASSLPGQGRSEQYF. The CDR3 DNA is TGTGCCAGCAGCTTACCGGGACAGGGGCGTTCCGAGCAGTACTTC.

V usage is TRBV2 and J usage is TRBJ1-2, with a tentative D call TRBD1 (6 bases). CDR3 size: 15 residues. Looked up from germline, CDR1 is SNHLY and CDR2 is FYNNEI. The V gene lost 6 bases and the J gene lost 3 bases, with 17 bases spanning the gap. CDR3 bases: TGTGCCAGCAGGGTACCGCTGGCAGGGGACTATGGCTACACCTTC. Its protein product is CASRVPLAGDYGYTF.

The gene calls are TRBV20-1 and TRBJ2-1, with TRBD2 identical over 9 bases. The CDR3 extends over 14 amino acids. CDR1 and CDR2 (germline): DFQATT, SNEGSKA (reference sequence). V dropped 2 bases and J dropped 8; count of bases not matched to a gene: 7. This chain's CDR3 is CSARFSGGGDEQFF. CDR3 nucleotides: TGCAGTGCTAGATTTAGCGGGGGCGGGGATGAGCAGTTCTTC.

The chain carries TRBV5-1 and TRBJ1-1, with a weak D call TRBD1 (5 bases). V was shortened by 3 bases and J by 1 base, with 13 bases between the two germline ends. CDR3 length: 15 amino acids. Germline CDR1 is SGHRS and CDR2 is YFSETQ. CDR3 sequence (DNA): TGCGCCAGCAGCTGGGGGAGGTTTCAGAACACTGAAGCTTTCTTT. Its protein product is CASSWGRFQNTEAFF.